This passage covers 8 T cell receptor beta chains from one sample sequenced in a study of early T cells in non-severe SARS-CoV-2 infection. TCRdb fed the 5' RACE reads into MiXCR, producing one record per CDR3 protein. Among more than 90,000 distinct CDR3 sequences listed, about 12% were seen once. Sequencing input: whole blood. Source of these receptors: an adult who was a healthcare worker with PCR-confirmed SARS-CoV-2 infection or an uninfected control (not recorded which).

This clonotype showed up many times. The chain couples TRBV20-1 to TRBJ1-5; D is undetermined. The CDR3 is 11 amino acids. Germline CDR1 is DFQATT and CDR2 is SNEGSKA (reference sequence). V lost 6 bases to trimming and J lost 7 bases, with 10 bases between them. CDR3 in amino acids: CSAGYAQPQHF. The CDR3 nucleotides are TGCAGTGCGGGGTATGCGCAGCCCCAGCATTTT.

The rearrangement uses TRBV6-6 and TRBJ1-4; 9 nucleotides match TRBD1. This CDR3 contains 16 residues. V lost 5 bases and J lost 7; bases outside the gene matches: 11. CDR1 and CDR2 from the germline V gene are MNHNY and SVGAGI (reference sequence). This CDR3 is CASSHATGGRSEKLFF. The CDR3 DNA reads as TGTGCCAGCAGTCACGCTACAGGGGGCAGGAGTGAAAAACTGTTTTTT.

This clonotype was counted at least ten times. The J gene is TRBJ1-3, the V gene TRBV7-2; no firm D call. This CDR3 spans 13 amino acids. Germline V gene data show CDR1 as SGHTA and CDR2 as FQGNSA. V lost 5 bases, J lost 1 base, and 6 bases lay in between. The CDR3: CASSGVSGNTIYF. CDR3 nucleotide sequence: TGTGCCAGCAGCGGGGTGTCTGGAAACACCATATATTTT.

V gene TRBV7-2 combines with J gene TRBJ2-1; D remains ambiguous. Trimming removed 5 bases from V and 0 bases from J, with 8 bases in between. The CDR3 runs to 14 residues. The V gene's germline CDR1 is SGHTA and CDR2 FQGNSA. The CDR3 is CASSRRSSYNEQFF. CDR3 bases: TGTGCCAGCAGCCGTCGTAGCTCCTACAATGAGCAGTTCTTC.

This clonotype came up many times. This chain joins TRBV6-6 and TRBJ2-1; perhaps TRBD2 as D (7 bases). With 10 bases removed from V and 6 bases from J, the gap between germline ends came to 19 bases. The CDR3 runs to 14 residues. In germline, CDR1 is MNHNY, CDR2 SVGAGI (reference sequence). The CDR3: CATSKGGSANEQFF. The CDR3 DNA follows: TGTGCCACTTCGAAGGGGGGGTCTGCCAATGAGCAGTTCTTC.

The table lists this clonotype with a few counts. V is TRBV28 and J is TRBJ2-7; D is ambiguous. The CDR3 loop spans 17 amino acids. Germline lookup yields CDR1 MDHEN and CDR2 SYDVKM. Trimming pared 6 bases from V and 3 bases from J, leaving 24 bases between. The CDR3: CASSPPTAGPLRYEQYF. CDR3 coding DNA: TGTGCCAGCAGCCCACCGACGGCCGGGCCCCTCCGCTACGAGCAGTACTTC.

This clonotype was picked up many times. The rearrangement links TRBV20-1 to TRBJ1-5; D gene uncertain. Germline V gene lookup returns CDR1 DFQATT and CDR2 SNEGSKA (reference sequence). Trimming took 6 bases from V and 4 from J, leaving 22 bases between them. This CDR3 has 16 residues. This chain's CDR3 is CSAPTAGTRPNQPQHF. CDR3 DNA: TGCAGTGCCCCAACCGCCGGAACACGCCCAAATCAGCCCCAGCATTTT.

The chain employs TRBV7-2 and TRBJ1-4; D possibly corresponds to TRBD1 (5 bases). V was cut by 5 bases and J by 0 bases, with 10 bases left in between. This CDR3 region has 15 residues. Germline V gene data show CDR1 as SGHTA and CDR2 as FQGNSA. The CDR3 DNA follows: TGTGCCAGCAGCCCGGGACGTACAACTAATGAAAAACTGTTTTTT. It encodes CASSPGRTTNEKLFF.